The 9 T cell receptor beta chains listed next were all sequenced from one sample in a study of neurological immune-mediated disorders. TCRdb analysed the 5' RACE reads with MiXCR anew, one entry per CDR3 protein. There are approximately 74,000 distinct CDR3 sequences in the sample; about 9.4% occur only once, and 1.5% to 2% lies in the top ten. Sequenced: PBMCs. The receptors shown here come from a man between 50 and 59 years old in good health.

Ten or more counts support this clonotype. V gene TRBV5-1 combines with J gene TRBJ2-7; D may be TRBD1 or TRBD2 (6 bases each). Germline V CDR1 and CDR2: SGHRS, YFSETQ. The CDR3 is 15 amino acids. V was clipped by 4 bases and J by 0 bases, with 14 bases between them. CDR3 sequence (DNA): TGCGCCAGCAGCCCTGCGGGACACAACTCCTACGAGCAGTACTTC. Translation: CASSPAGHNSYEQYF.

This clonotype was recorded at least ten times. The chain has TRBV5-5 and TRBJ1-2, with a weak D call TRBD1 (5 bases). The CDR3 has 15 residues. V shed 6 bases and J shed 3 bases, with 18 bases lying between them. Germline V gene sequence: CDR1 SGHKS, CDR2 YYEKEE (reference sequence). The CDR3 reads CASTLRWDGDYGYTF. As DNA, the CDR3 is TGTGCCAGCACCCTGCGGTGGGACGGGGACTATGGCTACACCTTC. Using reference TRBV5-5 and TRBJ1-2 for the parts outside the CDR3, the full variable domain is DAGVTQSPTHLIKTRGQQVTLRCSPISGHKSVSWYQQVLGQGPQFIFQYYEKEERGRGNFPDRFSARQFPNYSSELNVNALLLGDSALYLCASTLRWDGDYGYTFGSGTRLTVV.

In its sample, this clonotype was seen many times. The chain uses TRBV28 and TRBJ1-5; D is possibly TRBD1 (5 bases). Germline V CDR1 and CDR2: MDHEN, SYDVKM. V was shortened by 3 bases and J by 0 bases, with 12 bases between the two germline ends. The CDR3 runs 16 residues. The CDR3 DNA reads TGTGCCAGCAGTTTGGCAGGGCATTATAGCAATCAGCCCCAGCATTTT. Its translation: CASSLAGHYSNQPQHF.

This clonotype was seen a handful of times. The J gene is TRBJ1-5, the V gene TRBV3-1; D remains unclear. V gave up 3 bases and J gave up 1 base, with 7 bases separating them. This CDR3 has 14 residues. Germline loops: CDR1 LGHDT, CDR2 YNNKEL (reference sequence). The CDR3 DNA reads as TGTGCCAGCAGCCAGGGGATCAGCAATCAGCCCCAGCATTTT. It is translated as CASSQGISNQPQHF.

The table lists this clonotype with many counts. CDR3 coding DNA: TGCGCCAGCAGCCAAGCAGTGAACACTGAAGCTTTCTTT. This gives the protein CASSQAVNTEAFF. The chain couples TRBV4-1 to TRBJ1-1; D is undetermined. This CDR3 has 13 amino acids. Trimming removed 1 base at V and 0 bases at J, with 3 bases between. Germline loops: CDR1 MGHRA, CDR2 YSYEKL.

This clonotype was detected ten times or more. This chain joins TRBV5-1 and TRBJ2-7; 10 nucleotides match TRBD1. Losses at the gene ends were 1 base for V and 2 bases for J; bases not matched to a gene: 6. CDR1 and CDR2 from the germline V gene are SGHRS and YFSETQ. CDR3 length equals 16 residues. CDR3 amino acids: CASSLLPGQGTYEQYF. The CDR3 DNA reads as TGCGCCAGCAGCTTGCTACCGGGACAGGGGACCTACGAGCAGTACTTC.

At least ten counts were recorded for this clonotype. The chain is built from TRBV6-2 or TRBV6-3 and TRBJ2-7; D not resolved. Per germline, CDR1 MNHEY and CDR2 SVGEGT. V was trimmed by 9 bases and J by 6 bases, leaving 18 bases between them. CDR3 length: 13 amino acids. The CDR3 here is CARPPQLPGEQYF. The CDR3 DNA follows: TGTGCCAGGCCGCCTCAATTACCTGGCGAGCAGTACTTC.

This clonotype appeared many times. V usage is TRBV27 and J usage is TRBJ1-2; D is unclear. With 3 bases removed from V and 2 bases from J, the gap between germline ends came to 10 bases. The CDR3 covers 14 residues. Germline values: CDR1 MNHEY, CDR2 SMNVEV (reference sequence). The CDR3 protein is CASSFNGLNYGYTF. The CDR3 DNA reads as TGTGCCAGCAGTTTTAATGGCCTAAACTATGGCTACACCTTC.

Turning to this clonotype: At one end the junction does not follow the germline gene, possibly because of a read error. V and J are TRBV7-2 and TRBJ2-6; D possibly corresponds to TRBD1 (6 bases). The CDR3 has 16 amino acids. Germline assignment: CDR1 SGHTA and CDR2 FQGNSA. CDR3 DNA: TGTGCCAGCAGCTACCCGACAGGATCTGGGGACAACGTCCTGACTTTC. This codes for CASSYPTGSGDNVLTF.